These 3 T cell receptor beta chains were all obtained from the same sample, sequenced in a study of blood T cell repertoires in COVID-19. Assay: immunoSEQ multiplex PCR; the TCRdb copy retains only in-frame clones and omits some. The data hold some 64,000 clones, with 70% to 80% observed a single time. The specimen sequenced was peripheral blood. All receptors come from a man in his sixties with acute or convalescent COVID-19.

The count of this clone is one. The genes are TRBV6-5 and TRBJ2-1; D not resolved. Germline V CDR1 and CDR2: MNHEY, SVGAGI. Trimming removed 6 bases at V and 6 bases at J, with 12 bases between. CDR3 length: 13 amino acids. CDR3 in DNA: TGTGCCAGCAGCCGAAGTGCAGGCAATGAGCAGTTCTTC. It is translated as CASSRSAGNEQFF.

This clone was counted a single time. The chain uses TRBV12-3 or TRBV12-4 and TRBJ2-3; D gene uncertain. The CDR3 has 13 amino acids. The V and J ends lost 4 bases and 0 bases respectively, with 5 bases between them. The CDR3 nucleotides are TGTGCCAGCAGTTCCACTAGCACAGATACGCAGTATTTT. This translates into CASSSTSTDTQYF.

V gene TRBV2 combines with J gene TRBJ1-2; D gene uncertain. V gave up 2 bases and J gave up 2 bases, with 15 bases separating them. Germline values: CDR1 SNHLY, CDR2 FYNNEI. The CDR3 spans 16 residues. The chain's CDR3 is CASSEIPGWTNYGYTF. The CDR3 nucleotides read TGTGCCAGCAGTGAAATCCCGGGGTGGACGAACTATGGCTACACCTTC.